These 8 T cell receptor beta chains share one sample of origin, sequenced in a study of cytomegalovirus exposure and HLA in healthy donors. PCR employed 60 Vbeta and 13 Jbeta primers. Using immunoSEQ multiplex PCR, the repertoire was profiled, and TCRdb retains in-frame clones only, with some absent. The table has about 170,000 clones, about 85% seen once. Material: PBMCs. The origin of the receptors is a boy aged 2 to 9 in good health and CMV-seronegative.

The chain joins TRBV28 to TRBJ1-1; D is uncertain. Germline loops: CDR1 MDHEN, CDR2 SYDVKM. Trimming shortened V by 5 bases and J by 1 base, and 8 bases separated the two germline ends. The CDR3 extends over 13 amino acids. CDR3 nucleotide sequence: TGTGCCAGCAGTAAGAGCAAGAACACTGAAGCTTTCTTT. It codes for CASSKSKNTEAFF.

The chain couples TRBV4-1 to TRBJ2-1; 7 bases agree with TRBD1. Germline-derived CDR1 and CDR2 are MGHRA and YSYEKL. The CDR3 has 14 amino acids. V lost 6 bases and J lost 12; bases outside the gene matches: 14. CDR3 in amino acids: CASRTYQNRGGQFF. The CDR3 bases are TGCGCCAGCAGGACATACCAAAACAGGGGTGGGCAGTTCTTC.

This clone was detected once. The V gene is TRBV13, the J gene TRBJ2-7; D remains unclear. The CDR3 covers 13 residues. V shed 0 bases and J shed 2 bases, with 5 bases lying between them. Looked up from germline, CDR1 is PRHDT and CDR2 is FYEKMQ (reference sequence). CDR3 DNA sequence: TGTGCCAGCAGCTTAGGACAGCCCTACGAGCAGTACTTC. Translating it yields CASSLGQPYEQYF.

This chain connects TRBV6-5 to TRBJ2-5; 7 positions agree with TRBD1. Trimming cost V 8 bases and J 1 base; bases outside gene matches: 10. This CDR3 comprises 15 residues. Looked up from germline, CDR1 is MNHEY and CDR2 is SVGAGI. The CDR3 sequence is CASSPWTGSQETQYF. The CDR3, as DNA: TGTGCCAGCTCCCCCTGGACAGGATCCCAAGAGACCCAGTACTTC.

This chain connects TRBV28 to TRBJ2-2, with a possible D match to TRBD1 (6 bases). Germline V CDR1 and CDR2: MDHEN, SYDVKM. The CDR3 is 14 residues long. V lost 4 bases and J lost 4, with 10 bases in between. The CDR3 loop reads CASSSQGTTGELFF. The DNA of the CDR3 is TGTGCCAGCAGTTCCCAGGGGACCACCGGGGAGCTGTTTTTT. The full variable domain, completed using reference TRBV28 and TRBJ2-2, is DVKVTQSSRYLVKRTGEKVFLECVQDMDHENMFWYRQDPGLGLRLIYFSYDVKMKEKGDIPEGYSVSREKKERFSLILESASTNQTSMYLCASSSQGTTGELFFGEGSRLTVL.

This chain connects TRBV6-4 to TRBJ1-5, with D possibly matching TRBD1 (5 bases). This CDR3 has 19 residues. CDR1 is MRHNA, CDR2 SNTAGT, per germline. Trimming shortened V by 2 bases and J by 2 bases, and 22 bases separated the two germline ends. CDR3 coding DNA: TGTGCCAGCAGTGACAGTATAGGGGCGTCTATCCATCGCAATCAGCCCCAGCATTTT. Amino acids: CASSDSIGASIHRNQPQHF.

This clone was observed a single time. The chain couples TRBV11-2 to TRBJ2-2; D may be TRBD2 (6 bases). There are 16 residues in the CDR3. Germline V lookup: CDR1 SGHAT, CDR2 FQNNGV. Trimming took off 4 bases at V and 6 bases at J, with 18 bases between the two ends. CDR3 nucleotide sequence: TGTGCCAGCAGCTCCAGGAGGGGCATACGCGCCGGGGAGCTGTTTTTT. It encodes CASSSRRGIRAGELFF. The complete variable domain, with remaining parts taken from reference TRBV11-2 and TRBJ2-2, reads EAGVAQSPRYKIIEKRQSVAFWCNPISGHATLYWYQQILGQGPKLLIQFQNNGVVDDSQLPKDRFSAERLKGVDSTLKIQPAKLEDSAVYLCASSSRRGIRAGELFFGEGSRLTVL.

V and J are TRBV6-5 and TRBJ1-2, with 9 bases fitting TRBD1. With 2 bases clipped from V and 2 bases from J, the junction kept 3 bases outside the gene matches. Per the germline V gene, CDR1 is MNHEY and CDR2 is SVGAGI. This CDR3 region has 15 residues. The CDR3 reads CASSYADRGNYGYTF. CDR3 bases: TGTGCCAGCAGTTACGCGGACAGGGGAAACTATGGCTACACCTTC.